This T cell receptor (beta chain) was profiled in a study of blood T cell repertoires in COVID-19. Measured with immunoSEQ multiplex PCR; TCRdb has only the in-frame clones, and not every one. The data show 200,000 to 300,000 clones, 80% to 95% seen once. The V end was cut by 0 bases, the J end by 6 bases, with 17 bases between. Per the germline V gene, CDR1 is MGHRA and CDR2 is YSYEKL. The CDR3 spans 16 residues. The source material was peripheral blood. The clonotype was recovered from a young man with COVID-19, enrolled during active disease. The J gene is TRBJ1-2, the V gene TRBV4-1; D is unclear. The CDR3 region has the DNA TGCGCCAGCAGCCAAGATGAGACTTCGGTATGGCATGGCTACACCTTC. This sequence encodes CASSQDETSVWHGYTF.